One and the same sample provided the 25 T cell receptor beta chains below, sequenced in a study of T cell responses to AZD1222 COVID-19 vaccine. Only in-frame clones appear in the TCRdb table, and some are missing; sequencing was by immunoSEQ multiplex PCR. The repertoire holds roughly 93,000 clones, with around 90% as singletons. The sequenced sample was peripheral blood, obtained on day 0 of AZD1222 vaccination. The receptors stem from an adult in good health.

The chain has TRBV7-7 and TRBJ1-4; D is ambiguous. Germline assignment: CDR1 SSHAT and CDR2 FNYEAQ (reference sequence). The CDR3 is 14 residues long. CDR3 amino acids: CASSLILSGEKLFF. CDR3 DNA: TGTGCTAGTAGCTTAATTCTCAGCGGGGAAAAACTGTTTTTT.

The chain uses TRBV5-4 and TRBJ2-7, with 8 bases fitting TRBD1. CDR1 is SGHNT and CDR2 is YYREEE in the germline V gene (reference sequence). The CDR3 runs to 13 residues. V trimming: 4 bases; J trimming: 6 bases; junction bases outside the gene matches: 6. CDR3 protein: CASSPGQGREQYF. The CDR3 nucleotides read TGTGCCAGCAGCCCCGGACAGGGACGCGAGCAGTACTTC.

This chain uses TRBV9 with TRBJ2-2, with D possibly TRBD1 on 5 matching bases. The CDR3 has 16 residues. With 0 bases removed from V and 3 bases from J, the gap between germline ends came to 12 bases. Germline CDR1 SGDLS, CDR2 YYNGEE. The CDR3 loop is CASSVGPQGHTGELFF. The DNA for the CDR3 is TGTGCCAGCAGCGTAGGACCTCAGGGTCACACCGGGGAGCTGTTTTTT.

J is TRBJ1-1 and V is TRBV18, with D hard to call. V was pared by 1 base and J by 4 bases, with 10 bases between. The CDR3 consists of 14 residues. CDR1 is KGHSH and CDR2 is LQKENI in the germline V gene. The CDR3 loop reads CASSPQAWGTEAFF. The CDR3 nucleotides read TGTGCCAGCTCACCACAGGCCTGGGGCACTGAAGCTTTCTTT.

The chain recombines TRBV6-2 or TRBV6-3 with TRBJ1-4; D is unclear. V shed 3 bases and J shed 13 bases, with 12 bases lying between them. The length of the CDR3 is 12 residues. Germline CDR1 reads MNHEY; CDR2 reads SVGEGT. The DNA of the CDR3 is TGTGCCAGCAGTTATATGGAGAGGAGACTGTTTTTT. This sequence encodes CASSYMERRLFF.

The chain combines TRBV7-3 with TRBJ2-3; no firm D call. The CDR3 is made up of 13 amino acids. Between the trimmed V and J ends, which lost 4 bases and 5 bases, there was a span of 10 bases. Germline V gene lookup returns CDR1 SGHTA and CDR2 FQGTGA. The CDR3 reads CASSSRRLDTQYF. The CDR3 region has the DNA TGTGCCAGCAGCTCCCGTCGGCTAGATACGCAGTATTTT.

This sequence joins TRBV18 and TRBJ2-1, with D hard to call. This CDR3 region has 13 residues. V lost 3 bases and J 7 bases, leaving 10 bases between the germline ends. Germline V CDR1 and CDR2: KGHSH, LQKENI. As DNA, the CDR3 is TGTGCCAGCTCACCTCCGCAAGGGAATGAGCAGTTCTTC. Its translation is CASSPPQGNEQFF.

The chain has TRBV19 and TRBJ1-2; D ambiguous. The CDR3 has 17 residues. V dropped 6 bases and J dropped 1 base, with 21 bases sitting between them. Per germline, CDR1 LNHDA and CDR2 SQIVND (reference sequence). CDR3 in amino acids: CASSPERRLLFNYGYTF. Written as DNA, the CDR3 is TGTGCCAGTAGCCCAGAGCGGAGGCTTCTTTTTAACTATGGCTACACCTTC. The full variable domain, with the rest looked up from reference TRBV19 and TRBJ1-2, is DGGITQSPKYLFRKEGQNVTLSCEQNLNHDAMYWYRQDPGQGLRLIYYSQIVNDFQKGDIAEGYSVSREKKESFPLTVTSAQKNPTAFYLCASSPERRLLFNYGYTFGSGTRLTVV.

The chain couples TRBV18 to TRBJ1-1, with TRBD1 identical over 8 bases. Germline V gene data show CDR1 as KGHSH and CDR2 as LQKENI. Unmatched junction bases numbered 11, after V lost 6 bases and J lost 11 bases. The CDR3 sequence is 13 residues long. As DNA, the CDR3 is TGTGCCAGCTCCAACTGGACAGGGCGGAGGGCTTTCTTT. It encodes CASSNWTGRRAFF.

The V and J genes are TRBV24-1 and TRBJ1-1; 7 bases are shared with TRBD1. Germline CDR1 and CDR2: KGHDR and SFDVKD. The CDR3 contains 16 residues. V lost 5 bases and J lost 1; bases outside the gene matches: 9. The CDR3 reads CATSVPHGTANTEAFF. CDR3 DNA sequence: TGTGCCACCAGTGTTCCGCATGGGACAGCGAACACTGAAGCTTTCTTT.

The CDR3 region is CASSQDPDWGRTNEKLFF. CDR3 nucleotides: TGTGCCAGCAGCCAAGATCCGGATTGGGGGAGGACTAATGAAAAACTGTTTTTT. The rearrangement links TRBV3-1 (or the pseudogene TRBV3-2) to TRBJ1-4, with D perhaps TRBD1 (5 bases). The germline CDR1 and CDR2 sequences are LGHDT and YNNKEL (reference sequence). Trimming cost V 0 bases and J 2 bases, with 16 bases left between them. The CDR3 loop spans 18 amino acids.

For this clone: Other DNA sequences from this sample encode an identical CDR3 as well. The chain carries TRBV24-1 and TRBJ2-2, with D unclear. Trimming shortened V by 4 bases and J by 4 bases, and 3 bases separated the two germline ends. The germline V gene encodes CDR1 KGHDR and CDR2 SFDVKD. The CDR3 contains 12 residues. The CDR3 sequence is CATSDVTGELFF. The CDR3 DNA sequence: TGTGCCACCAGTGACGTCACCGGGGAGCTGTTTTTT.

The chain is built from TRBV21-1 and TRBJ1-2. TRBV21-1 is classified as a pseudogene. This CDR3 is built from 14 residues. The CDR3 loop reads CASCHLGGGYGYTF. The CDR3 DNA sequence: TGTGCCAGCTGTCACCTCGGGGGTGGCTATGGCTACACCTTC.

This clone came up once. The chain carries TRBV10-3 and TRBJ2-5; D may be TRBD1 (6 bases). The V gene's germline CDR1 is ENHRY and CDR2 SYGVKD. This CDR3 is built from 14 residues. V gave up 6 bases and J gave up 5 bases, with 16 bases separating them. The CDR3 sequence: CAISPHGGLETQYF. DNA of the CDR3: TGTGCCATCAGCCCTCATGGGGGCCTCGAGACCCAGTACTTC.

This clone has just a few counts. The gene calls are TRBV5-4 and TRBJ1-2, with TRBD1 matching 7 bases. Per the germline V gene, CDR1 is SGHNT and CDR2 is YYREEE (reference sequence). The length of the CDR3 is 14 residues. J lost 4 bases, V lost 7 bases, and 10 bases had no gene match. The DNA of the CDR3 is TGTGCCAGCCAATCGGGAGGGGGCTTCTATGGCTACACCTTC. Its translation: CASQSGGGFYGYTF.

The rearrangement uses TRBV7-8 and TRBJ1-5, with no clear D. The CDR3 is 15 amino acids. The germline gives CDR1 SGHVS, CDR2 FQNEAQ. With 2 bases removed from V and 4 bases from J, the gap between germline ends came to 12 bases. The DNA of the CDR3 is TGTGCCAGCAGCTTAAGTGGCAGCGAGAATCAGCCCCAGCATTTT. This sequence encodes CASSLSGSENQPQHF.

The chain has TRBV5-1 and TRBJ2-2, with 9 bases lining up with TRBD1. The V segment lost 3 bases and the J segment 4 bases; nucleotides outside the gene matches: 4. Germline V gives CDR1 SGHRS, CDR2 YFSETQ. The CDR3 spans 15 residues. The CDR3 nucleotides are TGCGCCAGCAGCTGGGGACAGGGTAGCACCGGGGAGCTGTTTTTT. Protein: CASSWGQGSTGELFF.

The chain recombines TRBV9 with TRBJ2-1; 9 bases line up with TRBD1. CDR1 is SGDLS, CDR2 YYNGEE, per germline. CDR3 length equals 17 residues. After removal of 4 bases from V and 5 bases from J, the junction contained 13 bases not matched to a gene. The CDR3 nucleotides are TGTGCCAGCAGCACTTTGACGGGACAGGGTGAGCACAATGAGCAGTTCTTC. Protein: CASSTLTGQGEHNEQFF.

The chain links TRBV7-2 to TRBJ2-3, with a tentative D call TRBD2 (5 bases). This CDR3 spans 17 amino acids. Germline loops: CDR1 SGHTA, CDR2 FQGNSA. V shed 2 bases and J shed 0 bases, with 15 bases lying between them. The CDR3 reads CASSLFGRAFSTDTQYF. The CDR3 DNA reads as TGTGCCAGCAGCTTATTCGGGCGGGCCTTTAGCACAGATACGCAGTATTTT.

This chain joins TRBV7-2 and TRBJ2-1; TRBD2 is a possible D gene (5 bases). V shed 4 bases and J shed 8 bases, with 12 bases lying between them. The germline V gene has CDR1 SGHTA and CDR2 FQGNSA. CDR3 length: 13 amino acids. CDR3 bases: TGTGCCAGCAGCTCAGGACGCGGGTATGAGCAGTTCTTC. This sequence encodes CASSSGRGYEQFF. The full variable domain, in which reference TRBV7-2 and TRBJ2-1 provide the parts outside the CDR3, is GAGVSQSPSNKVTEKGKDVELRCDPISGHTALYWYRQSLGQGLEFLIYFQGNSAPDKSGLPSDRFSAERTGGSVSTLTIQRTQQEDSAVYLCASSSGRGYEQFFGPGTRLTVL.

This chain links TRBV28 with TRBJ2-5; D possibly matches TRBD1 or TRBD2 (7 bases each). V lost 6 bases to trimming and J lost 4 bases, with 21 bases between them. Per germline, CDR1 MDHEN and CDR2 SYDVKM. This CDR3 spans 16 amino acids. The CDR3 is CASSPGQASGGETQYF. CDR3 DNA: TGTGCCAGCAGCCCCGGACAGGCCTCGGGGGGAGAGACCCAGTACTTC.

The gene calls are TRBV28 and TRBJ2-7, with 7 bases fitting TRBD1. V trimming: 6 bases; J trimming: 3 bases; junction bases outside the gene matches: 8. CDR1 MDHEN and CDR2 SYDVKM come from the germline V gene. CDR3 length: 14 amino acids. The chain's CDR3 is CASRAGTVNYEQYF. CDR3 nucleotide sequence: TGTGCCAGCAGAGCCGGGACAGTAAACTACGAGCAGTACTTC.

This clone occurred a few times. This rearrangement joins TRBV24-1 to TRBJ2-1; 8 nucleotides agree with TRBD1. The CDR3 is 15 amino acids. Trimming at V came to 7 bases and at J to 6 bases, leaving 10 bases not matched to a gene. Germline CDR1 KGHDR, CDR2 SFDVKD. In DNA, the CDR3 is TGTGCCACCAGCCGAACGGACAGGGCTGGCAATGAGCAGTTCTTC. Encoded protein: CATSRTDRAGNEQFF.

The gene calls are TRBV28 and TRBJ2-7, with TRBD2 matching over 13 bases. V shed 3 bases and J 4 bases; nucleotides not matched to a gene: 6. CDR1 is MDHEN and CDR2 is SYDVKM in the germline V gene. The CDR3 has 16 residues. CDR3 in amino acids: CASSLRTSGRAYEQYF. The CDR3 DNA follows: TGTGCCAGCAGTTTGCGGACTAGCGGGAGAGCATACGAGCAGTACTTC.

CDR3 bases: TGTGCCATCAGCGGTTGGGTAGCGGGAGGCGAGCAGTTCTTC. The encoded protein is CAISGWVAGGEQFF. The chain combines TRBV10-3 with TRBJ2-1, with 10 bases that match TRBD2. Trimming at V came to 6 bases and at J to 10 bases, leaving 9 bases not matched to a gene. Germline-derived CDR1 and CDR2 are ENHRY and SYGVKD. This CDR3 is built from 14 residues.